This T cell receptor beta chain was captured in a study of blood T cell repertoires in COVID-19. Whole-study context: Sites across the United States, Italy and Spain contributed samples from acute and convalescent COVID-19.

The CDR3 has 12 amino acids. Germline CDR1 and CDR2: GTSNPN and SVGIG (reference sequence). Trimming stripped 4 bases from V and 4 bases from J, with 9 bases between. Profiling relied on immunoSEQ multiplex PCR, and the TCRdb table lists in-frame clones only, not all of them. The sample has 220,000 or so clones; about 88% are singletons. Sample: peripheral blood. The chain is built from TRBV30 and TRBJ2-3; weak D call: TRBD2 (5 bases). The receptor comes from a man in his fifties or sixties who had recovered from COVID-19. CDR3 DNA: TGTGCCTGGAAGGCCGGGGCAGATACGCAGTATTTT. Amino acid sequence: CAWKAGADTQYF.